The next 21 T cell receptor beta chains were all read from a single sample in a study of cytomegalovirus exposure and HLA in healthy donors. The data were produced by immunoSEQ multiplex PCR, yet TCRdb's version contains in-frame clones alone and is incomplete. The sample shows 250,000 to 400,000 clones, roughly 87% of them seen only once. Input material: PBMCs. Source of these receptors: a woman aged 25 to 39 in good health and CMV-seropositive.

Worth noting for this clone: Other DNA sequences from this sample encode an identical CDR3 as well. The chain's CDR3 is CASSLGRDTQYF. The CDR3 DNA follows: TGTGCCAGCAGCTTAGGCAGAGATACGCAGTATTTT. The chain is built from TRBV13 and TRBJ2-3; D call uncertain. This CDR3 is built from 12 residues. V gave up 0 bases and J gave up 5 bases, with 3 bases separating them. Germline V gene data show CDR1 as PRHDT and CDR2 as FYEKMQ (reference sequence).

J is TRBJ1-4 and V is TRBV27, with 7 bases identical to TRBD1. Germline V gene data show CDR1 as MNHEY and CDR2 as SMNVEV (reference sequence). The CDR3 is 15 amino acids. The trim removed 0 bases at V and 7 bases at J, leaving 5 bases unmatched. CDR3: CASSLSRGQGEKLFF. For the CDR3, the DNA is TGTGCCAGCAGTTTATCGAGGGGGCAGGGTGAAAAACTGTTTTTT.

The V call is TRBV6-1, the J call TRBJ1-5; D unresolved. The CDR3 length is 15 residues. Between the trimmed V and J ends, which lost 7 bases and 6 bases, there was a span of 19 bases. Germline CDR1 MNHNS, CDR2 SASEGT. The DNA of the CDR3 is TGTGCCAGCACCCCCCCGCAAGGTTTTTTTCAGCCCCAGCATTTT. This sequence encodes CASTPPQGFFQPQHF.

The chain employs TRBV7-6 and TRBJ1-5; tentatively, D is TRBD1 (6 bases). The V and J ends lost 5 bases and 2 bases respectively, with 13 bases between them. This CDR3 region has 15 residues. Germline loops: CDR1 SGHVS, CDR2 FNYEAQ. Here the CDR3 reads CASSRGGGGNQPQHF. The DNA of the CDR3 is TGTGCCAGCAGCCGAGGGGGGGGAGGCAATCAGCCCCAGCATTTT. The whole variable domain, filled in from reference TRBV7-6 and TRBJ1-5, reads GAGVSQSPRYKVTKRGQDVALRCDPISGHVSLYWYRQALGQGPEFLTYFNYEAQQDKSGLPNDRFSAERPEGSISTLTIQRTEQRDSAMYRCASSRGGGGNQPQHFGDGTRLSIL.

The V gene is TRBV5-6, the J gene TRBJ1-1, with D hard to call. Germline CDR1 SGHDT, CDR2 YYEEEE. The germline V and J ends were trimmed by 0 bases and 8 bases, with 11 bases remaining between them. The CDR3 totals 13 residues. The chain's CDR3 is CASSLVRFSEAFF. The CDR3 region has the DNA TGTGCCAGCAGCTTGGTGAGGTTCTCAGAAGCTTTCTTT.

The J gene is TRBJ2-1, the V gene TRBV27, with TRBD2 matching 13 bases. After removal of 2 bases from V and 8 bases from J, the junction contained 6 bases not matched to a gene. The CDR3 length is 16 residues. Germline V gene lookup returns CDR1 MNHEY and CDR2 SMNVEV (reference sequence). The CDR3 DNA reads as TGTGCCAGCAGTTTAACCGGGACTAGCGGGATCTATGAGCAGTTCTTC. It encodes CASSLTGTSGIYEQFF.

The chain couples TRBV28 to TRBJ2-7; 9 bases are a match to TRBD1. Germline V gene data show CDR1 as MDHEN and CDR2 as SYDVKM. The ends lost 6 bases at V and 2 bases at J; junction bases unmatched: 11. The CDR3 has 16 amino acids. CDR3 DNA: TGTGCCAGCAGCCCCCCCGGACAGGGGATACCCTACGAGCAGTACTTC. Protein sequence: CASSPPGQGIPYEQYF.

This chain joins TRBV11-3 and TRBJ2-7, with a possible D match to TRBD2 (5 bases). V was trimmed by 0 bases and J by 7 bases, leaving 10 bases between them. The CDR3 length is 13 residues. Looked up from germline, CDR1 is SGHNT and CDR2 is YENEEA. The CDR3 nucleotides read TGTGCCAGCAGCTTAGAGGAACGAGGGGAGCAGTACTTC. The encoded protein is CASSLEERGEQYF.

Turning to this clone: Germline is not matched at one junction end, which may reflect a read error. This chain connects TRBV30 to TRBJ1-2, with 8 bases identical to TRBD1. Germline assignment: CDR1 GTSNPN and CDR2 SVGIG (reference sequence). The CDR3 runs 12 residues. The chain's CDR3 is CAWSSGQATKRF. The CDR3 bases are TGTGCCTGGAGTTCGGGACAGGCCACGAAGCGCTTC.

This clone showed up just once. This chain uses TRBV6-5 with TRBJ1-1; D remains ambiguous. CDR1 is MNHEY and CDR2 is SVGAGI in the germline V gene. CDR3 length: 14 residues. V lost 5 bases to trimming and J lost 1 base, with 11 bases between them. For the CDR3, the DNA is TGTGCCAGCAGTCCCTCGGACGGGAACACTGAAGCTTTCTTT. It specifies CASSPSDGNTEAFF.

The chain employs TRBV6-5 and TRBJ1-1, with D possibly matching TRBD1 (5 bases). V was pared by 5 bases and J by 5 bases, with 6 bases between. The CDR3 extends over 11 amino acids. Per the germline V gene, CDR1 is MNHEY and CDR2 is SVGAGI. CDR3 loop: CASSRGTEAFF. CDR3 sequence (DNA): TGTGCCAGCAGTCGGGGGACTGAAGCTTTCTTT.

The chain is built from TRBV7-9 and TRBJ2-7, with 7 bases fitting TRBD2. V lost 5 bases and J lost 2; bases outside the gene matches: 9. Germline values: CDR1 SEHNR, CDR2 FQNEAQ (reference sequence). The CDR3 consists of 15 residues. CDR3: CASSPDLAGAYEQYF. CDR3 bases: TGTGCCAGCAGCCCAGATCTCGCGGGGGCCTACGAGCAGTACTTC.

The J gene is TRBJ2-7, the V gene TRBV10-3, with a tentative D call TRBD2 (6 bases). The CDR3 covers 14 residues. V dropped 2 bases and J dropped 0 bases, with 8 bases sitting between them. CDR1 and CDR2 from the germline V gene are ENHRY and SYGVKD. As DNA, the CDR3 is TGTGCCATCAGTGAGCTCGGGAGCTCCTACGAGCAGTACTTC. This codes for CAISELGSSYEQYF.

This clone was seen only a few times. The chain employs TRBV14 and TRBJ1-4; no clear D. Per the germline V gene, CDR1 is SGHDN and CDR2 is FVKESK. V shed 1 base and J shed 2 bases, with 5 bases lying between them. The CDR3 runs 14 residues. The CDR3 DNA reads as TGTGCCAGCAGCCAAGGGGTGACTAATGAAAAACTGTTTTTT. It encodes CASSQGVTNEKLFF.

This clone was seen only a few times. This chain links TRBV18 with TRBJ1-2, with 10 bases that match TRBD1. The CDR3 covers 15 residues. Germline V gene lookup returns CDR1 KGHSH and CDR2 LQKENI. J gave up 0 bases and V 3 bases, and 1 base lay outside the gene matches. The CDR3 DNA reads TGTGCCAGCTCACCGGGGACAGGGGCTAACTATGGCTACACCTTC. Translating it yields CASSPGTGANYGYTF.

The rearrangement uses TRBV29-1 and TRBJ2-3; perhaps D is TRBD1 or TRBD2 (5 bases each). The CDR3 consists of 14 residues. Germline V gene lookup returns CDR1 SQVTM and CDR2 ANQGSEA. V was cut by 3 bases and J by 1 base, with 11 bases left in between. CDR3 region: CSVEGRMGTDTQYF. As DNA, the CDR3 is TGCAGCGTTGAGGGACGCATGGGCACAGATACGCAGTATTTT.

V gene TRBV5-5 combines with J gene TRBJ2-2; D may be TRBD1 (6 bases). The ends were cut back, 4 bases at V and 4 bases at J, with 14 bases in the middle. Per germline, CDR1 SGHKS and CDR2 YYEKEE (reference sequence). This CDR3 is 15 amino acids long. DNA of the CDR3: TGTGCCAGCAGCCCTCAGGGGCGCCTCACCGGGGAGCTGTTTTTT. It encodes CASSPQGRLTGELFF. The full variable domain, its missing parts supplied by reference TRBV5-5 and TRBJ2-2, is DAGVTQSPTHLIKTRGQQVTLRCSPISGHKSVSWYQQVLGQGPQFIFQYYEKEERGRGNFPDRFSARQFPNYSSELNVNALLLGDSALYLCASSPQGRLTGELFFGEGSRLTVL.

The chain is built from TRBV30 and TRBJ1-1; D is undetermined. From germline, CDR1 is GTSNPN and CDR2 SVGIG (reference sequence). V lost 0 bases to trimming and J lost 4 bases, with 12 bases between them. CDR3 length: 14 residues. CDR3 sequence: CAWSVLKGGTEAFF. CDR3 nucleotides: TGTGCCTGGAGTGTACTGAAGGGAGGCACTGAAGCTTTCTTT.

The chain uses TRBV5-5 and TRBJ2-2; D unresolved. Deletions cut 4 bases from V and 0 bases from J, with 16 bases between. The germline V gene has CDR1 SGHKS and CDR2 YYEKEE (reference sequence). The CDR3 contains 17 residues. CDR3 amino acids: CASSPYIWLPNTGELFF. The CDR3 nucleotides are TGTGCCAGCAGCCCCTACATTTGGCTGCCGAACACCGGGGAGCTGTTTTTT.

The chain joins TRBV29-1 to TRBJ1-2, with TRBD1 as a possible D gene (5 bases). The germline V gene has CDR1 SQVTM and CDR2 ANQGSEA. The CDR3 has 11 residues. Trimming cost V 7 bases and J 6 bases, with 12 bases left between them. CDR3 DNA sequence: TGCAGCGCAAACAAGGGGAATGGCTACACCTTC. It translates to CSANKGNGYTF.

This sequence joins TRBV27 and TRBJ2-7; unclear D gene. The CDR3 length is 12 residues. V lost 6 bases, J lost 1 base, and 7 bases lay in between. The germline CDR1 and CDR2 sequences are MNHEY and SMNVEV (reference sequence). Here the CDR3 DNA reads TGTGCCAGCAGCTCTAGGTCCTACGAGCAGTACTTC. Translation: CASSSRSYEQYF.